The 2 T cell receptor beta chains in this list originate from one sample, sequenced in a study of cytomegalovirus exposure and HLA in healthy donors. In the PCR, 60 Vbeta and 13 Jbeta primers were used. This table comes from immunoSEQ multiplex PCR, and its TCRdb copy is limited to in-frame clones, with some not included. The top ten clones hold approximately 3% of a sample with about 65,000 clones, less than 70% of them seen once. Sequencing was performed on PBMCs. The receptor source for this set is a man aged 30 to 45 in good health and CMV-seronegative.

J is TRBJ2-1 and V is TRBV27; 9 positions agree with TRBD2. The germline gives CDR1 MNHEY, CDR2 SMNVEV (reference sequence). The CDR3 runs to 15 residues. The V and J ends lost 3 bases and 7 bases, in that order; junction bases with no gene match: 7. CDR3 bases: TGTGCCAGCAGTTTGCGGGGGGGCTTTGGAAATGAGCAGTTCTTC. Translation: CASSLRGGFGNEQFF.

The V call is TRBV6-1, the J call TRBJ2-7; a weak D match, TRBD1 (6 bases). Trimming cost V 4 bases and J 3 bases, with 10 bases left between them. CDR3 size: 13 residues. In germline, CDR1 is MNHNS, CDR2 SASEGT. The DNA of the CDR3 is TGTGCCAGCAGTGTGAGGGACAACTACGAGCAGTACTTC. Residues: CASSVRDNYEQYF.